This T cell receptor (beta chain) was documented in a study of identical twins. TCRdb reprocessed the 5' RACE reads with MiXCR, giving one entry per CDR3 protein. The data contain around 250,000 distinct CDR3 sequences, approximately 7% of them singletons. Healthy Caucasians alone served as donors. This clonotype was seen at least ten times. Its target is unknown. Study-level points and caveats: Fewer insertions were carried by abundant cord blood beta clonotypes, but none was seen in memory repertoires.

These sequences were also reported in another study, on yellow fever vaccine responses in identical twins.

The receptor comes from a woman aged 18-35 years in good health. The material sequenced was memory (CD45RO+) T cells sorted from blood.

The CDR3 sequence: CASSFYGSWNTEAFF. The CDR3 bases are TGCGCCAGCAGCTTTTATGGGTCTTGGAACACTGAAGCTTTCTTT. The J gene is TRBJ1-1, the V gene TRBV5-1, with D uncertain. The germline V and J ends were trimmed by 2 bases and 1 base, with 12 bases remaining between them. The CDR3 is 15 amino acids. The germline V gene has CDR1 SGHRS and CDR2 YFSETQ.